This T cell receptor beta chain emerged from a study of blood T cells in healthy people across ages. Overall study context: For every two T cells, template switching captured about one barcoded beta molecule. Study-wide results and caveats: Any conclusive comparison of naive versus antigen-experienced cells was prevented by using unsorted PBMCs.

The authors drew around 9.3 milliliters of peripheral blood from each donor. The CDR3 loop spans 16 amino acids. The junction had 9 bases not matched to a gene; V was cut back by 4 bases and J by 7 bases. The germline V gene encodes CDR1 PRHDT and CDR2 FYEKMQ (reference sequence). About this clonotype: Its antigen is not known.

A sample-barcoded 5' primer and a J-beta primer mix were used in a second PCR of about 7 to 12 cycles. The authors tagged each cDNA molecule using a template-switch adaptor with 12 random nucleotides. Each CDR3 protein gets one entry after TCRdb re-called the 5' RACE reads with MiXCR. This sample has about 290,000 distinct CDR3 sequences, with roughly 26% found just once. Sequenced material: blood. The J gene is TRBJ2-1, the V gene TRBV13; TRBD2 matches at 11 bases. This TCR was recovered from an older woman in good health. The CDR3 spells CASSSGYTSGGNEQFF. Here the CDR3 DNA reads TGTGCCAGCAGCTCGGGTTATACTAGCGGGGGTAATGAGCAGTTCTTC.